This entry is about one TCR beta chain. Its antigen is not known. This sample was taken from a study of radiation and T cells in renal cell carcinoma. In the study overall: Nephrectomy followed 15 Gy stereotactic body radiation by 4 weeks. Regarding the study as a whole: In blood, top tumor clones expanded by 2 weeks, shrinking by 4.

In germline, CDR1 is GTSNPN, CDR2 SVGIG (reference sequence). This CDR3 spans 15 amino acids. With V trimmed by 1 base and J by 5 bases, 7 bases remained unmatched. Sequenced by immunoSEQ multiplex PCR; TCRdb stores in-frame clones only, minus some. The data contain tens of thousands of clones, more than 60% of them singletons. Time point indicated: baseline pretreatment blood. Specified treatment: 15 Gy SBRT to primary tumor, nephrectomy 4 weeks later. Blood was sampled at baseline, 2 weeks and 4 weeks after SBRT. Clear cell pathology was present in this patient's renal cell carcinoma. The receptor's source is a man aged 60 to 69 with renal cell carcinoma. Sequencing was performed on blood, taken from a patient whose treatment included radiotherapy and nephrectomy. The J gene is TRBJ2-5, the V gene TRBV30; 10 positions agree with TRBD1. The CDR3 region is CAWSAVTGGGETQYF. For the CDR3, the DNA is TGTGCCTGGAGTGCCGTGACAGGGGGCGGTGAGACCCAGTACTTC.